These 13 T cell receptor beta chains were sequenced from one sample in a study of early T cells in non-severe SARS-CoV-2 infection (dated by TCRdb to about 2021). The method behind the library was 5' RACE. TCRdb lists the instrument as NextSeq 500. TCRdb reanalyzed the raw reads on its own, using fastp at Q25 for trimming and MiXCR for clone calling, and kept in-frame beta chains. Rows merge per CDR3 protein into single entries with the most common DNA and genes. A total of tens of thousands of distinct CDR3 sequences appear in this sample, over 6.5% of them only once. Of the sample, roughly 4.1% is held by the ten largest clones. The specimen sequenced was whole blood. The source of these receptors is an adult who was a healthcare worker with PCR-confirmed SARS-CoV-2 infection or an uninfected control (not recorded which).

Many counts were recorded for this clonotype. V is TRBV4-1 and J is TRBJ1-3, with a tentative D call TRBD1 (5 bases). V was cut by 4 bases and J by 2 bases, with 15 bases left in between. CDR3 length: 16 amino acids. From germline, CDR1 is MGHRA and CDR2 YSYEKL. In DNA, the CDR3 is TGCGCCAGCAGCCTACTTACGCCGGGGGCTGGAAACACCATATATTTT. Its protein product is CASSLLTPGAGNTIYF.

In this sample, this clonotype turned up many times. Written as DNA, the CDR3 is TGCGCCAGCGGGGCAGGCCAAGAGACCCAGTACTTC. Translating gives CASGAGQETQYF. The chain joins TRBV10-2 to TRBJ2-5; D is possibly TRBD1 (5 bases). The CDR3 length is 12 residues. With 8 bases removed from V and 1 base from J, the gap between germline ends came to 8 bases. Per germline, CDR1 WSHSY and CDR2 SAAADI.

In its sample, this clonotype was seen many times. The CDR3 DNA reads TGTGCCAGCAGTAAATTGACAGGGGGCAACACTGAAGCTTTCTTT. Its translation: CASSKLTGGNTEAFF. This chain joins TRBV12-3 or TRBV12-4 and TRBJ1-1; 10 positions agree with TRBD1. V was clipped by 5 bases and J by 2 bases; unmatched bases: 5. This CDR3 has 15 amino acids.

This clonotype was seen only a few times. The chain combines TRBV7-6 with TRBJ1-1; D not resolved. V gave up 1 base and J gave up 6 bases, with 6 bases separating them. Germline V gene sequence: CDR1 SGHVS, CDR2 FNYEAQ. The CDR3 sequence is 12 residues long. CDR3 region: CASSLVWAEAFF. The CDR3 DNA reads TGTGCCAGCAGCTTAGTATGGGCTGAAGCTTTCTTT.

In this sample, this clonotype turned up many times. This chain links TRBV3-1 with TRBJ2-2; 8 nucleotides match TRBD1. J was trimmed by 2 bases and V by 5 bases; bases with no gene match: 10. Germline CDR1 is LGHDT and CDR2 is YNNKEL (reference sequence). This CDR3 contains 17 residues. The CDR3 sequence: CASSAYGQGSNTGELFF. In nucleotides, the CDR3 is TGTGCCAGCAGCGCCTACGGACAGGGTTCCAACACCGGGGAGCTGTTTTTT.

This clonotype was seen repeatedly, ten times or more. This chain connects TRBV5-1 to TRBJ1-2, with a tentative D call TRBD1 (6 bases). Between the trimmed V and J ends, which lost 4 bases and 6 bases, there was a span of 16 bases. The CDR3 is 14 residues long. CDR1 and CDR2 (germline): SGHRS, YFSETQ. CDR3 region: CASSPIGTRDGYTF. The CDR3 bases are TGCGCCAGCAGCCCAATCGGGACAAGGGATGGCTACACCTTC.

The chain carries TRBV20-1 and TRBJ2-2; D perhaps matches TRBD1 (5 bases). The germline V and J ends were trimmed by 4 bases and 5 bases, with 14 bases remaining between them. There are 14 residues in the CDR3. Looked up from germline, CDR1 is DFQATT and CDR2 is SNEGSKA (reference sequence). CDR3 in DNA: TGCAGTGCTATGGGGCTAGTAGAGACCGGGGAGCTGTTTTTT. Translating gives CSAMGLVETGELFF.

This rearrangement joins TRBV28 to TRBJ2-3, with 10 bases aligning to TRBD2. With V trimmed by 7 bases and J by 4 bases, 5 bases remained unmatched. CDR1 MDHEN and CDR2 SYDVKM come from the germline V gene. This CDR3 has 14 residues. The CDR3 sequence is CASTLAGVPDTQYF. DNA for the CDR3: TGTGCCAGCACCCTAGCGGGAGTCCCAGATACGCAGTATTTT.

This clonotype was seen just once. A much larger clone is a single base away; this may be a read error. The chain employs TRBV20-1 and TRBJ2-1; a possible D gene is TRBD1 (6 bases). CDR3 size: 12 residues. CDR1 is DFQATT and CDR2 is SNEGSKA in the germline V gene (reference sequence). The CDR3 DNA reads TGCAGTGCTAGACGGACAGACAATGAGCAGTCCTTC. Residues: CSARRTDNEQSF.

This clonotype was observed many times. The chain has TRBV10-3 and TRBJ2-3; the D gene is possibly TRBD2 (6 bases). The CDR3 length is 16 residues. Trimming took 0 bases from V and 2 from J, leaving 12 bases between them. Germline V gene lookup returns CDR1 ENHRY and CDR2 SYGVKD. The CDR3, as DNA: TGTGCCATCAGTGAGTCGACGGGCGGGGACACAGATACGCAGTATTTT. This sequence encodes CAISESTGGDTDTQYF.

The table lists this clonotype with many counts. V and J are TRBV4-1 and TRBJ1-5; D gene unclear. Trimming removed 0 bases from V and 1 base from J, with 16 bases in between. CDR1 is MGHRA, CDR2 YSYEKL, per germline. This CDR3 is built from 18 residues. The CDR3 is CASSQDKIFGVSNQPQHF. As DNA, the CDR3 is TGCGCCAGCAGCCAAGATAAAATCTTTGGGGTCAGCAATCAGCCCCAGCATTTT.

Notes on this clonotype: The conserved final phenylalanine or tryptophan is absent from the CDR3, which likely points to a read error. The V call is TRBV11-1, the J call TRBJ1-1; 8 bases align to TRBD1. Trimming at V came to 0 bases and at J to 0 bases, leaving 3 bases not matched to a gene. The germline CDR1 and CDR2 sequences are SGHAT and FQDESV (reference sequence). The CDR3 consists of 16 residues. DNA for the CDR3: TGTGCCAGCAGCTTAGCGTGGACAGGGATGAACACTGAAGCTTTCTCT. Amino acid sequence: CASSLAWTGMNTEAFS.

The chain has TRBV29-1 and TRBJ2-7; D may be TRBD1 or TRBD2 (5 bases each). This CDR3 has 11 amino acids. The ends were cut back, 5 bases at V and 5 bases at J, with 10 bases in the middle. Germline V gene data show CDR1 as SQVTM and CDR2 as ANQGSEA. The CDR3 spells CSVLGTNEQYF. The CDR3 coding sequence is TGCAGCGTTCTGGGGACCAACGAGCAGTACTTC.